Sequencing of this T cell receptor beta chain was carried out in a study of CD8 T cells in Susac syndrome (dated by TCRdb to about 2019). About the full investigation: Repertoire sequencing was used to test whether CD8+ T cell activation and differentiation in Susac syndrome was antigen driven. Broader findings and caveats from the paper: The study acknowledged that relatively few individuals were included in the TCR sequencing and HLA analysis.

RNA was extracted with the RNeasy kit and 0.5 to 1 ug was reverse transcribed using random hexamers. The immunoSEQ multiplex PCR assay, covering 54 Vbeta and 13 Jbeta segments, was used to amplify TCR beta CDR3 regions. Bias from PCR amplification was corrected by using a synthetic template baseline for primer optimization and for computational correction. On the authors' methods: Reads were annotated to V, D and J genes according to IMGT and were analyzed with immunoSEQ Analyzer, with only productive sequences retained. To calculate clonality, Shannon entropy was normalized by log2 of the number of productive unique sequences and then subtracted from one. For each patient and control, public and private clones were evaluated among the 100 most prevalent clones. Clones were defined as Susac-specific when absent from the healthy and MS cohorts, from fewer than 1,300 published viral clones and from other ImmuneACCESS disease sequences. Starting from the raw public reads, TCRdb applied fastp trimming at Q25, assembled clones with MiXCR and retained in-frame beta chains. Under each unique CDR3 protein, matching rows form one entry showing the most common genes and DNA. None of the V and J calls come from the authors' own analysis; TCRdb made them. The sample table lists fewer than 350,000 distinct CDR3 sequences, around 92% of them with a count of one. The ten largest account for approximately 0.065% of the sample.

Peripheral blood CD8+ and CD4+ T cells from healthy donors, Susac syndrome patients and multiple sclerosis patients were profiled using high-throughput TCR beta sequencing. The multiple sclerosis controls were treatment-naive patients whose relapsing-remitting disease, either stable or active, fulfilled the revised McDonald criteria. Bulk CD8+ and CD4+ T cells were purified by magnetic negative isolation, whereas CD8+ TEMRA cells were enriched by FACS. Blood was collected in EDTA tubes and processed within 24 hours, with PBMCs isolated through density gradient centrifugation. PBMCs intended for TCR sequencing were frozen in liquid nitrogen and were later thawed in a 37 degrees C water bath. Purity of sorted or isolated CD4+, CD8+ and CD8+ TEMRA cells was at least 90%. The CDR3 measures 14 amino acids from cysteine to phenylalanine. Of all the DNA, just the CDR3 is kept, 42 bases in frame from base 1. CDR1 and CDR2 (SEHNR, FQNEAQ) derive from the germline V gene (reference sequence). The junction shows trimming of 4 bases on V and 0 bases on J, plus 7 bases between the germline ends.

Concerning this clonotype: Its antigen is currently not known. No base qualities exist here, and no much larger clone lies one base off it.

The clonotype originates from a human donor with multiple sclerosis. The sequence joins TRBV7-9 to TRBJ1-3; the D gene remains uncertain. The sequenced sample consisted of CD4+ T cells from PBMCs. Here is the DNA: TGTGCCAGCAGCTACGATTACTCTGGAAACACCATATATTTT. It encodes CASSYDYSGNTIYF.